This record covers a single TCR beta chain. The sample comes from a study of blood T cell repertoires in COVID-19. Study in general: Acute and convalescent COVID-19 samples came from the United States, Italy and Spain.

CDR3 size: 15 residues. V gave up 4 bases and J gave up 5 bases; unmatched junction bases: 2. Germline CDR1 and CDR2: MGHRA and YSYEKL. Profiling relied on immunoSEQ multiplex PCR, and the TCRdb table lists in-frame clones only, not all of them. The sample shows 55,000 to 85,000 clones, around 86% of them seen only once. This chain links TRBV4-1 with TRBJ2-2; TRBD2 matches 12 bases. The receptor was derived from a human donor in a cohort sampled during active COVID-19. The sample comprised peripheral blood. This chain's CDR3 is CASSLLAGGTGELFF. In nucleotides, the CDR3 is TGCGCCAGCAGCCTGCTAGCGGGGGGGACCGGGGAGCTGTTTTTT.